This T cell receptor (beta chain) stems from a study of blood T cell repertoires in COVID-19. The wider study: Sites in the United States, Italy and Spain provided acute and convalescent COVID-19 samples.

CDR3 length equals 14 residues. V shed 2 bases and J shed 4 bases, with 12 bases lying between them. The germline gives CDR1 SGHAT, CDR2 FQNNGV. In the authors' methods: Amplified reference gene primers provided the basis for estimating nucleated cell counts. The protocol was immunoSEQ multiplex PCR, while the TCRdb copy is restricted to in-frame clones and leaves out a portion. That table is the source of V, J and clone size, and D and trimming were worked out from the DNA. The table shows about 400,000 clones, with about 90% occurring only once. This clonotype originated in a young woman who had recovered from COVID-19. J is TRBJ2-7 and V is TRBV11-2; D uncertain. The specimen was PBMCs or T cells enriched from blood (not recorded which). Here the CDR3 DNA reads TGTGCCAGCAGCTTACGTAGCCCCCCATACGAGCAGTACTTC. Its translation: CASSLRSPPYEQYF.